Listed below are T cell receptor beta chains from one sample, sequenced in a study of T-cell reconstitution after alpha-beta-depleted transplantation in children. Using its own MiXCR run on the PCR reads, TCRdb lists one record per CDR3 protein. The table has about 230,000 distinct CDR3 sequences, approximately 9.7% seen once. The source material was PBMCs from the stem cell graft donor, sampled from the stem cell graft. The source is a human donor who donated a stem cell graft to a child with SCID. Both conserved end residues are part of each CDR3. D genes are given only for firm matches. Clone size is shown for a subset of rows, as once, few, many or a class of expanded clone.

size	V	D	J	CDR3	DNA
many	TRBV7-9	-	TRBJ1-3	CASSTLRGSGNTIYF	TGTGCCAGCAGCACCCTTAGGGGATCTGGAAACACCATATATTTT
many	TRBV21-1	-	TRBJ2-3	CASSKGDWRVPTSTDTQYF	TGTGCCAGCAGCAAAGGCGACTGGAGAGTTCCAACTAGCACAGATACGCAGTATTTT
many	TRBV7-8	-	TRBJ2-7	CASSSIRVSSYEQYF	TGTGCCAGCAGCTCCATTCGGGTCTCATCCTACGAGCAGTACTTC
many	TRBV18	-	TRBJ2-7	CASSPGRISYEQYF	TGTGCCAGCTCACCAGGACGGATCTCCTACGAGCAGTACTTC
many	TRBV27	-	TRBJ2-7	CASSLSRGPAYEQYF	TGTGCCAGCAGTTTATCCCGAGGACCGGCCTACGAGCAGTACTTC
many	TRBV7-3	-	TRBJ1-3	CASSLKADSGNTIYF	TGTGCCAGCAGCTTAAAGGCTGACTCTGGAAACACCATATATTTT
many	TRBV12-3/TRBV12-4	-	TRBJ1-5	CASSLATDQPQHF	TGTGCCAGCAGTTTAGCGACGGATCAGCCCCAGCATTTT
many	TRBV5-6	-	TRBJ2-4	CASRQGENIQYF	TGTGCCAGCAGGCAGGGAGAAAACATTCAGTACTTC
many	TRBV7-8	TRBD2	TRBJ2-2	CASSLALGRAIEAGELFF	TGTGCCAGCAGCTTAGCGCTCGGGAGGGCGATTGAGGCCGGGGAGCTGTTTTTT
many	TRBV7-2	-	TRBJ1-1	CASSLGRVGNTEAFF	TGTGCCAGCAGCTTAGGGCGGGTGGGGAACACTGAAGCTTTCTTT
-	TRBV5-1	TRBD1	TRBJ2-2	CASSLGQGDTGEQFF	TGCGCCAGCAGCTTGGGACAGGGAGACACCGGGGAGCAGTTTTTT
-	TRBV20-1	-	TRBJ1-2	CSARAGPYYGYTF	TGCAGTGCTAGGGCTGGGCCTTACTATGGCTACACCTTC
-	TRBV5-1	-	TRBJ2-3	CASSLEGPGITDTQYF	TGCGCCAGCAGCTTGGAGGGACCGGGAATCACAGATACGCAGTATTTT
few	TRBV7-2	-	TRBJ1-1	CASSLSPAEAFF	TGTGCCAGCAGCTTGTCCCCCGCTGAAGCTTTCTTT
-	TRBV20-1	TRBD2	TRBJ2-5	CSAPRRTSGGGGETQYF	TGCAGTGCTCCCCGTCGGACTAGCGGGGGCGGTGGGGAGACCCAGTACTTC
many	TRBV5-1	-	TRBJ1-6	CASSLGQPNSPLHF	TGCGCCAGCAGCTTGGGGCAGCCTAATTCACCCCTCCACTTT
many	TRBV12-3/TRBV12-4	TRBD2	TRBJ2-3	CASSLGLAVDTQYF	TGTGCCAGCAGTCTCGGACTAGCAGTAGATACGCAGTATTTT
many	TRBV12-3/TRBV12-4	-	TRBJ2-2	CASSFGTVHTGELFF	TGTGCCAGCAGTTTCGGGACTGTGCACACCGGGGAGCTGTTTTTT
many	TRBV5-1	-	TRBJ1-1	CASSLSPTEAFF	TGCGCCAGCAGCTTGTCCCCCACTGAAGCTTTCTTT
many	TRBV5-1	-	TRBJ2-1	CASSLAASSYNEQFF	TGCGCCAGCAGCTTGGCGGCAAGCTCCTACAATGAGCAGTTCTTC
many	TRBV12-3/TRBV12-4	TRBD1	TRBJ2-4	CASSPTGGVAKNIQYF	TGTGCCAGCAGTCCAACAGGGGGAGTAGCCAAAAACATTCAGTACTTC
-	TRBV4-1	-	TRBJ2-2	CASSQGGLYTGELFF	TGCGCCAGCAGTCAAGGGGGGCTTTACACCGGGGAGCTGTTTTTT
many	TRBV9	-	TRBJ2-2	CASRHGTRNTGELFF	TGTGCCAGCAGACACGGGACGAGGAACACCGGGGAGCTGTTTTTT
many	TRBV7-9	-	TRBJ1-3	CASSLVIANSGNTIYF	TGTGCCAGCAGCTTAGTTATAGCCAACTCTGGAAACACCATATATTTT
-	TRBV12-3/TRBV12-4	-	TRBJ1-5	CASSFAVGNQPQHF	TGTGCCAGCAGTTTTGCAGTGGGCAATCAGCCCCAGCATTTT
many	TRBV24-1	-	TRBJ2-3	CATSEITGLRDTQYF	TGTGCCACCAGTGAAATTACAGGGCTTAGAGATACGCAGTATTTT
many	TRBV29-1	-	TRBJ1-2	CSVGLGEEYGYTF	TGCAGCGTTGGACTGGGTGAGGAGTATGGCTACACCTTC
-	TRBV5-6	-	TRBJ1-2	CASSLRADYGYTF	TGTGCCAGCAGCTTACGTGCAGACTATGGCTACACCTTC
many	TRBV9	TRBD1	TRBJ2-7	CASSRTGDSYEQYF	TGTGCCAGCAGCAGGACAGGGGACTCCTACGAGCAGTACTTC
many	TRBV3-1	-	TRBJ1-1	CASSQGTVYLNTEAFF	TGTGCCAGCAGCCAAGGGACAGTATATCTGAACACTGAAGCTTTCTTT
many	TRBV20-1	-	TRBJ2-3	CSASFGLGITDTQYF	TGCAGTGCTAGTTTTGGTCTCGGCATCACAGATACGCAGTATTTT
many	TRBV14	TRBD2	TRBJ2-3	CASSPGLAGSNTQYF	TGTGCCAGCAGCCCGGGACTAGCGGGCTCCAATACGCAGTATTTT
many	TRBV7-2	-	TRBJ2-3	CASSTHPRGPVDTQYF	TGTGCCAGCTCTACCCATCCCCGGGGGCCTGTAGATACGCAGTATTTT
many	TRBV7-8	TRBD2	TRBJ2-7	CASSSLAGLRRWNEQYF	TGTGCCAGCAGCAGTCTAGCGGGCCTCCGCCGCTGGAACGAGCAGTACTTC
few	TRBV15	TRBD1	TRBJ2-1	CATSARAGQGKYNEQFF	TGTGCCACCAGCGCTCGAGCGGGACAGGGAAAGTACAATGAGCAGTTCTTC
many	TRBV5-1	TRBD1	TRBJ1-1	CASSLERGTGGTEAFF	TGCGCCAGCAGCTTGGAGCGTGGGACAGGGGGCACTGAAGCTTTCTTT
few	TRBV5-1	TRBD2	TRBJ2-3	CASSREAGRTDTQYF	TGCGCCAGCAGCCGGGAGGCGGGGCGGACAGATACGCAGTATTTT
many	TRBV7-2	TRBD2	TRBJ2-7	CASSSYVAGVFSYEQYF	TGTGCCAGCAGTTCATACGTAGCGGGGGTTTTCTCCTACGAGCAGTACTTC
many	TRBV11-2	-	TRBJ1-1	CASISSTGSTEAFF	TGTGCCAGCATATCCTCGACGGGGAGCACTGAAGCTTTCTTT
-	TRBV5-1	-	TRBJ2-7	CASSLDIGGPYEQYF	TGCGCCAGCAGCCTGGATATTGGGGGCCCCTACGAGCAGTACTTC
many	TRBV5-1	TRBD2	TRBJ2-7	CASSRLAGDIYEQYF	TGCGCCAGCAGCCGACTAGCGGGGGACATCTACGAGCAGTACTTC
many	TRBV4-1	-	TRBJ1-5	CASSQEGVGRSNQPQHF	TGCGCCAGCAGCCAAGAGGGGGTTGGTCGTAGCAATCAGCCCCAGCATTTT
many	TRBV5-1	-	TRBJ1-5	CASSLGPSHDQPQHF	TGCGCCAGCAGCTTGGGCCCTTCCCATGATCAGCCCCAGCATTTT